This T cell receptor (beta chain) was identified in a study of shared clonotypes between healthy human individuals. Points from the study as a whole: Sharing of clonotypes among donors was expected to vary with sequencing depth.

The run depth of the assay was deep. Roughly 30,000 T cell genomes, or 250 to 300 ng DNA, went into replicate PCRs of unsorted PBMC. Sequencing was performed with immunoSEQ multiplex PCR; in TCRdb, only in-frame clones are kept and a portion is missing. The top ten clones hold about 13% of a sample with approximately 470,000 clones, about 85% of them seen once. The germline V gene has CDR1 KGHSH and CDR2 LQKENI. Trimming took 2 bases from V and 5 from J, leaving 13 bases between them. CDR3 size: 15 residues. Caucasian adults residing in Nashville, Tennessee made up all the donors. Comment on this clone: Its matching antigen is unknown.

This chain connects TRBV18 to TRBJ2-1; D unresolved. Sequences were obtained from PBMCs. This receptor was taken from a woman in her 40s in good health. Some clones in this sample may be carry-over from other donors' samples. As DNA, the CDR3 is TGTGCCAGCTCACCAGCCGCAAGCCCTAACAATGAGCAGTTCTTC. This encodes CASSPAASPNNEQFF.